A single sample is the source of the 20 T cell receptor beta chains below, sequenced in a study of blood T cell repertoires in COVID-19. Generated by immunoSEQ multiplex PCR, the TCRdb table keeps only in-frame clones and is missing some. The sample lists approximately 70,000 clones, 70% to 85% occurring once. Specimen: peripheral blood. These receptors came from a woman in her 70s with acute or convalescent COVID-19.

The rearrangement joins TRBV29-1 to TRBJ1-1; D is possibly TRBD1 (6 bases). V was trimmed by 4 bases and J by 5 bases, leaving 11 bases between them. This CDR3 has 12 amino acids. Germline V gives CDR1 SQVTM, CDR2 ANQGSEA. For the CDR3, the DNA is TGCAGCGTTGTAACAGGGACAACTGAAGCTTTCTTT. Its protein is CSVVTGTTEAFF.

The CDR3 bases are TGTGCCAGCAGCTTGGATGGGACAGTCTACGAGCAGTACTTC. It codes for CASSLDGTVYEQYF. The chain links TRBV5-5 to TRBJ2-7; 7 bases fit TRBD1. V lost 0 bases and J lost 3; bases outside the gene matches: 3. This CDR3 has 14 residues. The V gene's germline CDR1 is SGHKS and CDR2 YYEKEE (reference sequence).

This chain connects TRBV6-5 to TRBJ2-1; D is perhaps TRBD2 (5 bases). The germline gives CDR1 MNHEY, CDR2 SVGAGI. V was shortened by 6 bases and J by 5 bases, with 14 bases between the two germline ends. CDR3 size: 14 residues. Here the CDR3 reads CASRTWTRNNEQFF. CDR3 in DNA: TGTGCCAGCAGGACCTGGACTCGGAACAATGAGCAGTTCTTC.

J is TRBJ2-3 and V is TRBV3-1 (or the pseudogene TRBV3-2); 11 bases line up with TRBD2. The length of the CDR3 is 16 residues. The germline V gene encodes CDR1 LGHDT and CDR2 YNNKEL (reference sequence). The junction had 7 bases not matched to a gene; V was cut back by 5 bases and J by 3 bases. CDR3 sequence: CASSSRLAGWTDTQYF. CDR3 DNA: TGTGCCAGCAGCTCTCGACTAGCGGGGTGGACAGATACGCAGTATTTT.

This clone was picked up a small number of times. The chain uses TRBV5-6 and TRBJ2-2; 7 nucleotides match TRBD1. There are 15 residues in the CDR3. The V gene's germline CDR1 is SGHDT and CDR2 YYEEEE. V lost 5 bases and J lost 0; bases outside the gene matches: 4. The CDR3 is CASRRGQTNTGELFF. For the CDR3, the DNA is TGTGCCAGCAGAAGGGGACAGACGAACACCGGGGAGCTGTTTTTT.

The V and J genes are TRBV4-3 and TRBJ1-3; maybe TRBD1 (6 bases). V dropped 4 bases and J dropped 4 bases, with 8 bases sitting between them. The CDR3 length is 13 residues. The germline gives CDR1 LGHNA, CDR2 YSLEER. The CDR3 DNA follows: TGCGCCAGCAGCCTCCAGGGGGGAAACACCATATATTTT. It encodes CASSLQGGNTIYF.

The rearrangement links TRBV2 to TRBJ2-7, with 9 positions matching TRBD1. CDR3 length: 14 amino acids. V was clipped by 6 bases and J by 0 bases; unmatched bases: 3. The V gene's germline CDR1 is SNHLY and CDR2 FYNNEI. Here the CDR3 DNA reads TGTGCCAGCAGGGGACAGGGCAACTCCTACGAGCAGTACTTC. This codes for CASRGQGNSYEQYF.

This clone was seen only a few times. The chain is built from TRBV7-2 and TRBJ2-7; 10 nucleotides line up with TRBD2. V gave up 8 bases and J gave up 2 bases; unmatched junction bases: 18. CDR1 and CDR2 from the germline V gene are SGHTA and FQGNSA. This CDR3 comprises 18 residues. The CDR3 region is CASARGQLAGIFTYEQYF. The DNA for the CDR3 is TGTGCCAGCGCCAGGGGCCAACTAGCGGGGATTTTTACCTACGAGCAGTACTTC.

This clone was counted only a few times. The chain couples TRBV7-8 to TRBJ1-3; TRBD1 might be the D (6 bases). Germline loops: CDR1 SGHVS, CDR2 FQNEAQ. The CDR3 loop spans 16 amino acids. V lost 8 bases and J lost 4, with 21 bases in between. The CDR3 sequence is CASGPMGRGAGNTIYF. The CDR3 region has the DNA TGTGCCAGCGGCCCCATGGGCAGGGGCGCAGGAAACACCATATATTTT. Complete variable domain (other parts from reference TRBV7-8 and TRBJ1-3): GAGVSQSPRYKVAKRGQDVALRCDPISGHVSLFWYQQALGQGPEFLTYFQNEAQLDKSGLPSDRFFAERPEGSVSTLKIQRTQQEDSAVYLCASGPMGRGAGNTIYFGEGSWLTVV.

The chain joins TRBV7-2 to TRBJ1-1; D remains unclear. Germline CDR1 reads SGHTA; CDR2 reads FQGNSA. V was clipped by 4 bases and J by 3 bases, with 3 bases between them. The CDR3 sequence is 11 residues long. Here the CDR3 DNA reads TGTGCCAGCAGCTCAGACACTGAAGCTTTCTTT. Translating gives CASSSDTEAFF.

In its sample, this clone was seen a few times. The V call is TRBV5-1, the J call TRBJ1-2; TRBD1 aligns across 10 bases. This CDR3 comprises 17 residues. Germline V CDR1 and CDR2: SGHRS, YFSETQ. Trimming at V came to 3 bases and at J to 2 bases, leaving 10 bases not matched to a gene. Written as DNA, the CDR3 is TGCGCCAGCAGCTCAGGGACAGGGGTCTTCCAAAACTATGGCTACACCTTC. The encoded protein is CASSSGTGVFQNYGYTF. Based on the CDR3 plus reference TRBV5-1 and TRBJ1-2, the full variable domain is KAGVTQTPRYLIKTRGQQVTLSCSPISGHRSVSWYQQTPGQGLQFLFEYFSETQRNKGNFPGRFSGRQFSNSRSEMNVSTLELGDSALYLCASSSGTGVFQNYGYTFGSGTRLTVV.

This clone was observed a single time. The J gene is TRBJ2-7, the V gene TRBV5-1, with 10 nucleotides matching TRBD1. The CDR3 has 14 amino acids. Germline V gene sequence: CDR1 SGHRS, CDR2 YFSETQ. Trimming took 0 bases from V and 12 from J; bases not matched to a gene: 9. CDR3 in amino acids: CASSLDLDRGRLYF. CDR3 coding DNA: TGCGCCAGCAGCTTGGACTTAGACAGGGGGCGCCTGTACTTC.

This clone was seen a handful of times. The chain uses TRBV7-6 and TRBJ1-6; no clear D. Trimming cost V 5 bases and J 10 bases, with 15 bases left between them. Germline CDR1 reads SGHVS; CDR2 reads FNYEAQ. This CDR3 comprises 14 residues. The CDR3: CASSPGSEGSPLHF. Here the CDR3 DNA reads TGTGCCAGCAGCCCGGGTTCTGAGGGATCACCCCTCCACTTT.

The CDR3 DNA reads TGTGCCAGCAGTCTATATAATTCACCCCTCCACTTT. Translating it yields CASSLYNSPLHF. This chain uses TRBV28 with TRBJ1-6; D remains unclear. V lost 5 bases and J 4 bases, leaving 3 bases between the germline ends. CDR1 and CDR2 (germline): MDHEN, SYDVKM. CDR3 length: 12 amino acids.

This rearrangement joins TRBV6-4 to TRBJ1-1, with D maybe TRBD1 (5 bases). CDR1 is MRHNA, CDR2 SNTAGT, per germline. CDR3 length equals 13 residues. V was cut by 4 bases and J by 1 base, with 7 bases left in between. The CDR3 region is CASSAGENTEAFF. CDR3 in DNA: TGTGCCAGCAGTGCGGGGGAGAACACTGAAGCTTTCTTT.

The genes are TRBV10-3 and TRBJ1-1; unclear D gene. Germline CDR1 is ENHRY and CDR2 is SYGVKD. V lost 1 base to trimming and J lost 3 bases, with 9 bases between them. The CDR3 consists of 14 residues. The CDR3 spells CAISELAADTEAFF. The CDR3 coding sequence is TGTGCCATCAGTGAGTTAGCAGCGGACACTGAAGCTTTCTTT.

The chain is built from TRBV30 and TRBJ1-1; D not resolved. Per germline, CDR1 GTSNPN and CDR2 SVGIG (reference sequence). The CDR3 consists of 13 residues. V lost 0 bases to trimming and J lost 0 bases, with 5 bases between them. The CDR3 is CAWSVSMNTEAFF. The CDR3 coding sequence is TGTGCCTGGAGTGTTTCTATGAACACTGAAGCTTTCTTT.

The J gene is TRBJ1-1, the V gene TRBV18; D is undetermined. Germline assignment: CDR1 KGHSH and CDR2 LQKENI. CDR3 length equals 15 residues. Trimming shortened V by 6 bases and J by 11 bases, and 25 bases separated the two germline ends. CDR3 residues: CASSQPGPTKRKAFF. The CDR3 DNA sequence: TGTGCCAGCTCGCAACCCGGGCCGACTAAACGGAAGGCTTTCTTT. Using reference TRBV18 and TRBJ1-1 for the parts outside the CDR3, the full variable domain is NAGVMQNPRHLVRRRGQEARLRCSPMKGHSHVYWYRQLPEEGLKFMVYLQKENIIDESGMPKERFSAEFPKEGPSILRIQQVVRGDSAAYFCASSQPGPTKRKAFFGQGTRLTVV.

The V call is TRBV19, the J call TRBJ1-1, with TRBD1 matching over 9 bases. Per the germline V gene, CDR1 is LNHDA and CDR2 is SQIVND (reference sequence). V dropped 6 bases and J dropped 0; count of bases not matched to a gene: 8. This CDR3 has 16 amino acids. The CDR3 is CASSFGQGLLNTEAFF. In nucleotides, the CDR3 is TGTGCCAGTAGCTTCGGACAGGGGCTCTTGAACACTGAAGCTTTCTTT.

In nucleotides, the CDR3 is TGTGCCAGCAGCACTCAGGGGGCATCCACTGAAGCTTTCTTT. It yields the protein CASSTQGASTEAFF. The chain combines TRBV9 with TRBJ1-1, with 8 bases matching TRBD1. V lost 4 bases, J lost 4 bases, and 6 bases stayed unmatched. The CDR3 covers 14 residues. The germline V gene has CDR1 SGDLS and CDR2 YYNGEE.